A selection of T cell receptor beta chains follows, all from one sample in a study of cytomegalovirus exposure and HLA in healthy donors. Clones were sequenced by immunoSEQ multiplex PCR, and TCRdb holds only the in-frame ones, with some missing. The data show 120,000 to 150,000 clones, 72% seen once. Specimen: PBMCs. These TCRs come from a man in his forties or fifties in good health and CMV-seronegative. The CDR3 runs from the conserved cysteine through the conserved F or W. D genes are given only for firm matches. Clone size is stated in some rows and not others, as once, few, many or a class when expanded.

d_gene	j_gene	abundance	v_gene	CDR3nt	CDR3aa
-	TRBJ1-1	few	TRBV10-1	TGCGCCAGCAGTGAATTTATGGGGGGAACCGAAGCTTTCTTT	CASSEFMGGTEAFF
TRBD2	TRBJ2-6	few	TRBV4-1	TGCGCCAGCAGCCAAGTAGCGGGAGGGTCTGGGGCCAACGTCCTGACTTTC	CASSQVAGGSGANVLTF
-	TRBJ1-1	-	TRBV4-3	TGCGCCAGCAGCCAAGACCTCCTCCGGGGTGAAGCTTTCTTT	CASSQDLLRGEAFF
TRBD2	TRBJ2-3	few	TRBV28	TGTGCCAGCAAACCGGGAGGGCTTTCGGATACGCAGTATTTT	CASKPGGLSDTQYF
-	TRBJ2-5	once	TRBV4-3	TGCGCCAGCAGCCAAGGAGTCCGCCCCCAAGAGACCCAGTACTTC	CASSQGVRPQETQYF
-	TRBJ1-4	few	TRBV5-1	TGCGCCAGCAGCTCCGGACAGTCTAATGAAAAACTGTTTTTT	CASSSGQSNEKLFF
TRBD1	TRBJ1-2	-	TRBV6-1	TGTGCCAGCAGTGCGGACAGGGGCCAAGGCTACACCTTC	CASSADRGQGYTF
TRBD1	TRBJ2-7	-	TRBV10-3	TGTGCCATCAGTGAGTCACGGGGGACCGGGACAGGGAATTACGAGCAGTACTTC	CAISESRGTGTGNYEQYF
-	TRBJ1-5	-	TRBV6-6	TGTGCCAGCAGCAGGGGCAATCAGCCCCAGCATTTT	CASSRGNQPQHF
-	TRBJ1-4	-	TRBV6-5	TGTGCCAGCAGTAAGACAGCCCCTAATGAAAAACTGTTTTTT	CASSKTAPNEKLFF
TRBD1	TRBJ2-2	-	TRBV7-9	TGTGCCAGCTTTGGGACAGCGAACGCCGGGGAGCTGTTTTTT	CASFGTANAGELFF
-	TRBJ2-5	-	TRBV6-5	TGTGCCAGCAGCCCGACCACTAGAAAGCAAGAGACCCAGTACTTC	CASSPTTRKQETQYF
-	TRBJ1-5	-	TRBV30	TGTGCCTGGAGTAGCGGTAGTGTCCAGCATTTT	CAWSSGSVQHF
-	TRBJ2-3	-	TRBV19	TGTGCCAGTAGTATCATGGTGGCTAGCCGGGGGACGACGCAGTATTTT	CASSIMVASRGTTQYF
-	TRBJ2-3	-	TRBV9	TGTGCCAGCAGCGTAGGGTCTAGAAGCACAGATACGCAGTATTTT	CASSVGSRSTDTQYF
-	TRBJ2-1	-	TRBV28	TGTGCCAGCAGTTTCACTAGCAGGAGCTCCTACAATGAGCAGTTCTTC	CASSFTSRSSYNEQFF
-	TRBJ1-1	few	TRBV2	TGTGCCAGGTCGGGGGACTGGGGCACTGAAGCTTTCTTT	CARSGDWGTEAFF
-	TRBJ2-1	-	TRBV7-8	TGTGCCAGCAGCTTAAGCCTAGCGAGCAATGAGCAGTTCTTC	CASSLSLASNEQFF
TRBD2	TRBJ2-1	-	TRBV7-3	TGTGCCAGCAGCCTGGGGAGGGGCCGGCAGTTCTTC	CASSLGRGRQFF
-	TRBJ1-1	many	TRBV6-1	TGTGCCAGCACTCCGTCGGTAGAGAACACTGAAGCTTTCTTT	CASTPSVENTEAFF
TRBD2	TRBJ2-2	-	TRBV4-2	TGTGCCAGCAGCCAAGATCGGGGGGGGCCGGCCGGGGAGCTGTTTTTT	CASSQDRGGPAGELFF
TRBD2	TRBJ2-3	-	TRBV19	TGTGCCAGTATCGGTTCGAGAACGGGAGGGGGTTCGGGTACGCAGTATTTT	CASIGSRTGGGSGTQYF